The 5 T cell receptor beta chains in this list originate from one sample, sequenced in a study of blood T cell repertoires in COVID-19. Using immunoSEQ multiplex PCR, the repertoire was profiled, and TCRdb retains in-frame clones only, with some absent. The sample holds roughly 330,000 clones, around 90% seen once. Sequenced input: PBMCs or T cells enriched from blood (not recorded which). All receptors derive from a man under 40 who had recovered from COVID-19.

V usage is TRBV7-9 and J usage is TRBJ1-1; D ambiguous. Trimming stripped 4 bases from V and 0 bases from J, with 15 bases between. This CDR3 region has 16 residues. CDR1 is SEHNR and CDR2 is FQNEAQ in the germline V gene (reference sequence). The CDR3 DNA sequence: TGTGCCAGCAGCTCGGCCGACCTTACAGTGAACACTGAAGCTTTCTTT. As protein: CASSSADLTVNTEAFF.

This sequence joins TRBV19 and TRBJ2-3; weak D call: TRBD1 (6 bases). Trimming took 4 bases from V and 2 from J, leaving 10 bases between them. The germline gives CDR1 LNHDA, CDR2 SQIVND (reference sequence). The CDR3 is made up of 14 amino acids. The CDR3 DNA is TGTGCCAGTAGTAGAGGACAGACCACAGATACGCAGTATTTT. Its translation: CASSRGQTTDTQYF.

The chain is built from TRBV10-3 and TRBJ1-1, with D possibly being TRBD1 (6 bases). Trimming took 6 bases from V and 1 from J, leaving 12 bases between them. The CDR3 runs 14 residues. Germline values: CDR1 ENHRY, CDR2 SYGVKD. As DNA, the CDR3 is TGTGCCATCAGGGACACAGGGTGGAACACTGAAGCTTTCTTT. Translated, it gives CAIRDTGWNTEAFF.

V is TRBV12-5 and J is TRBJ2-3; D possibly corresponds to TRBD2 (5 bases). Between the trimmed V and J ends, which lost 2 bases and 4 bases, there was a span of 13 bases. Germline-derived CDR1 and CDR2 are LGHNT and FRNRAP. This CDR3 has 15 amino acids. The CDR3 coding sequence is TGTGCTAGTGGTTTGATCCGGGGTAAAGCAGATACGCAGTATTTT. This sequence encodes CASGLIRGKADTQYF.

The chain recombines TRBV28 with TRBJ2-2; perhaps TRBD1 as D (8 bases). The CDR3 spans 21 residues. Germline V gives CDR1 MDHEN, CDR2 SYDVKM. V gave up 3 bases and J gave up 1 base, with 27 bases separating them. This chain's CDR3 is CASSFLRAGGISGRNTGELFF. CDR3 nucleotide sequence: TGTGCCAGCAGTTTTCTGCGGGCAGGGGGCATTAGCGGGCGGAACACCGGGGAGCTGTTTTTT. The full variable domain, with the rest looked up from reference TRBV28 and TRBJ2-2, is DVKVTQSSRYLVKRTGEKVFLECVQDMDHENMFWYRQDPGLGLRLIYFSYDVKMKEKGDIPEGYSVSREKKERFSLILESASTNQTSMYLCASSFLRAGGISGRNTGELFFGEGSRLTVL.